A single TCR beta chain is shown here with its context. The target antigen is unknown. The CDR3 runs 15 residues. CDR1 and CDR2 from the germline V gene are SEHNR and FQNEAQ (reference sequence). J was trimmed by 4 bases and V by 3 bases; bases with no gene match: 6. MiXCR, run by TCRdb on the reads, gives a single entry per CDR3 protein. The repertoire holds about 190,000 distinct CDR3 sequences, with 28% as singletons. The data originate from a study of T cell repertoires in cytomegalovirus infection. For the study at large: Both CMV infection and a matching HLA type were indicated by public TCR beta signatures. Points from the study as a whole: Accumulated public TCR beta family frequency recognized individuals carrying CMV together with the relevant HLA. HLA-C-restricted CMV clonotypes gave the most frequent clonotype in two of eight donors.

The source is a human donor in good health (CMV status not recorded). Some clones in this sample may be carry-over from other donors' samples. J is TRBJ1-2 and V is TRBV7-9; 9 bases fit TRBD1. The sequencing sample was made of PBMCs. The CDR3 coding sequence is TGTGCCAGCAGCTTGCCGGGACAGGGCTCCTATGGCTACACCTTC. This sequence encodes CASSLPGQGSYGYTF.